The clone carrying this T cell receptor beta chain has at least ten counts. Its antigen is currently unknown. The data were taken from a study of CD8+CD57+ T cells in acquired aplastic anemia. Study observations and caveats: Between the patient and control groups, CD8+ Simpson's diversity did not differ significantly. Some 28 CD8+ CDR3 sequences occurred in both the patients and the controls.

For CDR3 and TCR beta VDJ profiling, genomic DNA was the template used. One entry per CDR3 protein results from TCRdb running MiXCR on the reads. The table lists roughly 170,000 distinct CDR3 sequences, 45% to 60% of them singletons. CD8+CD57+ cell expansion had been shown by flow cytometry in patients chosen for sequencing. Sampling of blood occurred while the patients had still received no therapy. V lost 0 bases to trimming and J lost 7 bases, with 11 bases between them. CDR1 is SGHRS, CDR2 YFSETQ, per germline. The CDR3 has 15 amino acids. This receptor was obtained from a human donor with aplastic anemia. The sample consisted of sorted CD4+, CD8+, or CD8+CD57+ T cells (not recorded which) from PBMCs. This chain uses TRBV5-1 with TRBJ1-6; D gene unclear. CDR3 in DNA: TGCGCCAGCAGCTTGGCCGGGGTTATAAATTCACCCCTCCACTTT. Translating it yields CASSLAGVINSPLHF. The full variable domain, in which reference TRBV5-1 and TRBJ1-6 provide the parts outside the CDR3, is KAGVTQTPRYLIKTRGQQVTLSCSPISGHRSVSWYQQTPGQGLQFLFEYFSETQRNKGNFPGRFSGRQFSNSRSEMNVSTLELGDSALYLCASSLAGVINSPLHFGNGTRLTVT.